The entry below describes one T cell receptor beta chain. Its specificity is unknown. The entry originates in a study of STAT5B mutations in CD4+ large granular lymphocyte leukemia. The study, taken as a whole, reports: The CD4+ versus CD8+ T-LGLL clonality difference may reflect limited sample size. Without putative leukemic clones, patient CD4-sorted repertoires remained more clonal than healthy CD4+ repertoires. No patients shared main leukemic clonotypes, though roughly 25% appeared at low frequency elsewhere. TRBV06-family usage was enriched in top patient clones (8/27) versus controls (2/35).

Sequenced by immunoSEQ multiplex PCR; TCRdb stores in-frame clones only, minus some. Here the sample spans roughly 32,000 clones, 55% to 80% being singletons. Germline V gives CDR1 PRHDT, CDR2 FYEKMQ (reference sequence). The CDR3 loop spans 15 amino acids. The J segment lost 1 base and the V segment lost 0 bases, leaving 2 bases of the junction unmatched. The sample taken for sequencing was CD4+ T cells from blood buffy coats. The rearrangement links TRBV13 to TRBJ1-1, with TRBD1 matching 7 bases. The source is a human donor in good health. CDR3 region: CASSLGDRRNTEAFF. The CDR3 DNA reads as TGTGCCAGCAGCTTAGGGGACAGGAGGAACACTGAAGCTTTCTTT.